This TCR beta chain originates from a study of Tregs in tolerant kidney transplant recipients (dated by TCRdb to the late 2010s). Study-level background: Before combined kidney and bone marrow transplantation, this study identified donor-specific regulatory T cells using TCRbeta sequencing and then followed those same cells after transplant. TCRbeta repertoire sequencing was used in 3 healthy controls to compare several methods for expanding Tregs specific for an allogeneic donor. The paper's findings and limits, for the study overall: Expanding Tregs with activated donor B cells appeared to identify the most biologically relevant and donor-specific TCRbeta repertoire. Because the study included only a small number of patients, the results must be confirmed in larger populations and under other immunosuppression protocols. Biological reproducibility was not directly addressed, though technical replication error appeared minimal.

A remark on this clone: This clone's antigen is unknown. Base qualities are not at hand, and no much larger clone is one base apart.

For TCRbeta CDR3 sequencing, genomic DNA was extracted from sorted cells using the QIAGEN DNeasy Blood and Tissue Kit. High-throughput TCRbeta CDR3 sequencing, including PCR amplification with bias correction and internal controls, was performed commercially through immunoSEQ. In the source study's methods: Unique productive TCRbeta sequences were defined by CDR3 nucleotide sequence where primers matched, and otherwise by CDR3 amino acid sequence together with Vbeta and Jbeta genes. Sorting error was corrected by removing sequences shared between sorted populations at a frequency ratio of 2:1 or less, and the remaining shared sequences were assigned to the higher population. A sequence counted as donor-reactive if, in CFSE-low cells, the sequence had a frequency of at least 0.01% and was expanded at least 5-fold compared with unstimulated cells. Jensen-Shannon divergence, calculated on the top 100 TCRbeta sequences ranked by frequency, was used to quantify repertoire divergence. For samples with multiple sequencing runs, sorting error was corrected separately for each run before the runs were pooled. The source is immuneACCESS, and TCRdb retained only in-frame sequences with V and J called. Part of the clones is not carried over; for the studies checked, unresolved V genes explain less than half of this, and the remainder is unexplained. V and J calls and clone size are as listed in that table; D and trimming were resolved from the DNA. Present in this sample are around 50,000 clones, around 83% of which were seen just once. Jointly, the top ten make up more than 4% of the sample.

From its cysteine to its phenylalanine, the CDR3 spans 14 amino acids. CDR3 DNA only is kept here, 42 bases in frame from base 1. CDR1 and CDR2 are read off the germline V gene as MNHNS and SASEGT. Trimming takes 7 bases from V and 1 base from J, and the germline ends sit 10 bases apart. Unstimulated Tregs (CD4+CD25+CD127-), CD4+ non-Tregs (CD4+CD25-), CD4 and CD8 cells were FACS-sorted from thawed PBMCs. Blood from healthy controls was obtained either as purchased buffy coats or from healthy volunteers. Healthy control blood was processed to PBMCs by Ficoll density gradient and cryopreserved, and patient PBMCs were collected before and after transplant.

The chain employs TRBV6-1 and TRBJ2-2; matching of 6 bases hints at TRBD1 as the D gene. This clonotype was obtained from a human donor in good health. The sequenced sample consisted of CD4+ T cells from blood. The bases are TGTGCCAGCATCCGGGACAAGAACACCGGGGAGCTGTTTTTT. This is translated as CASIRDKNTGELFF.